These T cell receptor beta chains were read from a single sample in a study of T cells in Graves' hyperthyroidism and ophthalmopathy. One entry per CDR3 protein results from TCRdb running MiXCR on the multiplex PCR reads. This sample has 250,000 to 300,000 distinct CDR3 sequences, with nearly 15% found just once. The sequencing input was blood. These receptors all stem from a woman between 50 and 59 years old with Graves' hyperthyroidism that later progressed to Graves' ophthalmopathy. Each CDR3 is given with its conserved first and last residue. The order of the fields is CDR3 DNA, CDR3 protein, J gene, D gene, clone size, V gene. D genes are given only for firm matches. A row's size may be missing; if present it is once, few, many or a size class.

TGTGCCATCAGCCTCCAGGGAACGGGGGGCTATGGCTACACCTTC | CAISLQGTGGYGYTF | TRBJ1-2 | - | many | TRBV10-3
TGTGCCAGCAGCGTTTTCGAAAGGGACAGTGAAGCTTTCTTT | CASSVFERDSEAFF | TRBJ1-1 | TRBD1 | - | TRBV9
TGCAGTGCCGTAGACGGGAGAGGAGAGACCCAGTACTTC | CSAVDGRGETQYF | TRBJ2-5 | - | many | TRBV20-1
TGCGCCAGCAGCTTAAACACCTCCCCGGGCTACACCTTC | CASSLNTSPGYTF | TRBJ1-2 | - | many | TRBV5-1
TGTGCCAGCTCACTTGACAGGGGATCTGGAAACACCATATATTTT | CASSLDRGSGNTIYF | TRBJ1-3 | TRBD1 | few | TRBV18
TGTGCCAGCAGGCGGACAGGAGAAGGGGGTGGCTACACCTTC | CASRRTGEGGGYTF | TRBJ1-2 | TRBD1 | many | TRBV6-1
TGTGCCAGCAGTTTTCTTGGGGCCCAGCATTTT | CASSFLGAQHF | TRBJ1-5 | - | many | TRBV28
TGCAGTGCTAGCGGAGGGGGCGTCATTAATGGCTACACCTTC | CSASGGGVINGYTF | TRBJ1-2 | TRBD1 | many | TRBV20-1
TGTGCCAGCAAGGCAGCGGGAGGCACCGGGGAGCTGTTTTTT | CASKAAGGTGELFF | TRBJ2-2 | TRBD2 | few | TRBV28
TGTGCCAGCAGGAGGGGGAGCACCGGGGAGCTGTTTTTT | CASRRGSTGELFF | TRBJ2-2 | - | many | TRBV2
TGTGCCAGCAGCGGGCGGGACAGCCAAGAGACCCAGTACTTC | CASSGRDSQETQYF | TRBJ2-5 | - | few | TRBV9
TGCAGCGTTGAGGGCTTCAGGAGCGGGAGAAATGAGCAGTTCTTC | CSVEGFRSGRNEQFF | TRBJ2-1 | TRBD2 | many | TRBV29-1
TGTGCCTGGAACCTACAAGGCCCCTACGAGCAGTACTTC | CAWNLQGPYEQYF | TRBJ2-7 | - | many | TRBV30
TGCGCCAGCAGCCAAGGATCTAAAGGGGAGAACACTGAAGCTTTCTTT | CASSQGSKGENTEAFF | TRBJ1-1 | - | - | TRBV4-3
TGTGCCAGCTCACGGGGCCGGGAGGATGAGCAGTTCTTC | CASSRGREDEQFF | TRBJ2-1 | TRBD2 | many | TRBV18
TGCGCCAGCAGCTTGGGGCAGGACCACTACGAGCAGTACTTC | CASSLGQDHYEQYF | TRBJ2-7 | - | few | TRBV5-1
TGTGCCAGCAGTTGGCCAGGTCTGTATCAGCCCCAGCATTTT | CASSWPGLYQPQHF | TRBJ1-5 | - | many | TRBV28
TGCGCCAGCAGCTCCCGTAGCGAGGGGGGGACCAATGAGCAGTTCTTC | CASSSRSEGGTNEQFF | TRBJ2-1 | - | many | TRBV5-1
TGCGCCAGCAGCTTCAAGGCGAACAATGAGCAGTTCTTC | CASSFKANNEQFF | TRBJ2-1 | - | few | TRBV5-1
TGCAGTGCTAGAGACCATGGACTAGCGGGAGTGGGCGATGAGCAGTTCTTC | CSARDHGLAGVGDEQFF | TRBJ2-1 | TRBD2 | - | TRBV20-1
TGTGCCAGCAGTTACCAACAGGAATACTATGGCTACACCTTC | CASSYQQEYYGYTF | TRBJ1-2 | - | few | TRBV6-9
TGTGCCAGCAGCGTAGGAGCTAGCGGATCCTACGAGCAGTACTTC | CASSVGASGSYEQYF | TRBJ2-7 | TRBD2 | - | TRBV9
TGTGCCAGCAGCGTAGATCCAGGGGGCTCTGGAAACACCATATATTTT | CASSVDPGGSGNTIYF | TRBJ1-3 | TRBD1 | few | TRBV9
TGTGCCAGCAGCCCCCGGGAAGGGCCACCAACTAATGAAAAACTGTTTTTT | CASSPREGPPTNEKLFF | TRBJ1-4 | - | - | TRBV9
TGCGCCAGCAGTGAGTCCCCCAGGATTGGGGCAAAGCCCCAGCATTTT | CASSESPRIGAKPQHF | TRBJ1-5 | - | few | TRBV10-1
TGTGCCAGTTATACCAGGGCCCTTCGCCCGGGGAGCTCCTACAATGAGCAGTTCTTC | CASYTRALRPGSSYNEQFF | TRBJ2-1 | - | many | TRBV27
TGTGCCAGCAGCTTGCGGCGGAGCGGGAGGGCAAGTACAGATACGCAGTATTTT | CASSLRRSGRASTDTQYF | TRBJ2-3 | TRBD2 | many | TRBV5-6
TGTGCCAGCAGTCTCGCGGACAGAAACATTCAGTACTTC | CASSLADRNIQYF | TRBJ2-4 | - | many | TRBV6-1
TGTGCCAGCAGCTTAAGAGCGACAGCGACTAACACTGAAGCTTTCTTT | CASSLRATATNTEAFF | TRBJ1-1 | - | many | TRBV11-2
TGTGCCAGCTCACCACAGAACAGTTACAATGAGCAGTTCTTC | CASSPQNSYNEQFF | TRBJ2-1 | - | many | TRBV18
TGTGCCACCAGCAGAGACAGGGTCACAGATACGCAGTATTTT | CATSRDRVTDTQYF | TRBJ2-3 | - | - | TRBV15
TGTGCCAGCAGCTTAGGGGTACGGGGGGAACCCATGAACACTGAAGCTTTCTTT | CASSLGVRGEPMNTEAFF | TRBJ1-1 | - | many | TRBV7-6
TGCGCCAGCAGCCCGCCGGGACAGGGGGGTTCACCCCTCCACTTT | CASSPPGQGGSPLHF | TRBJ1-6 | TRBD1 | many | TRBV4-1
TGTGCCAGCAGCCACTTCTCCTACGAGCAGTACTTC | CASSHFSYEQYF | TRBJ2-7 | - | many | TRBV3-1
TGTGCCAGCATTAGAGGAGCCGGGACGAACAATGAGCAGTTCTTC | CASIRGAGTNNEQFF | TRBJ2-1 | - | many | TRBV6-1
TGTGCCAGCAGCCAAGCTCGAGGGATCTCCTACAATGAGCAGTTCTTC | CASSQARGISYNEQFF | TRBJ2-1 | - | - | TRBV4-1
TGTGCCAGCAGCTTATACCTAGCGGGAAACACAGATACGCAGTATTTT | CASSLYLAGNTDTQYF | TRBJ2-3 | TRBD2 | many | TRBV11-2
TGTGCCAGCAGTTTCCAACCACTTAGCGGTAATGAGCAGTTCTTC | CASSFQPLSGNEQFF | TRBJ2-1 | - | - | TRBV6-2/TRBV6-3
TGTGCCAGCAGTTACTCGATGGGAGACCCTGAAAAACTGTTTTTT | CASSYSMGDPEKLFF | TRBJ1-4 | - | many | TRBV6-6
TGTGCCAGCAGATCCGGGACTGAGCAAGAGACCCAGTACTTC | CASRSGTEQETQYF | TRBJ2-5 | - | many | TRBV7-9